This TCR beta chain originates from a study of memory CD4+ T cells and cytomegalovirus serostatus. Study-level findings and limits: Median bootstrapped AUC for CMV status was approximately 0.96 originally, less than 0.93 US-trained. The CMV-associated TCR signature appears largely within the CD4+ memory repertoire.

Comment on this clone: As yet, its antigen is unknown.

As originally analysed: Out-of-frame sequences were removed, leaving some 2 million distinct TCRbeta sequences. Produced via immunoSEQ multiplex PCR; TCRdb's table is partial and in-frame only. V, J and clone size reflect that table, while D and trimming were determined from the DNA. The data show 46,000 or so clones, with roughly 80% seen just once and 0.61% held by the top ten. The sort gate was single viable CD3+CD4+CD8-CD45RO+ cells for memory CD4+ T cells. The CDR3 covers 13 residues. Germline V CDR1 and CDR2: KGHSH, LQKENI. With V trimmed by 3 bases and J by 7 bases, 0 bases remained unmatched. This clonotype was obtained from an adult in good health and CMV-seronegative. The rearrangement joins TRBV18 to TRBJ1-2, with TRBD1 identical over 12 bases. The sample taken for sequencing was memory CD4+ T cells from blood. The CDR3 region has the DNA TGTGCCAGCTCACCGGGACAGGGGGCTGGCTACACCTTC. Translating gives CASSPGQGAGYTF.